The rows below give T cell receptor beta chains drawn from one sample of a study of cytomegalovirus exposure and HLA in healthy donors. The table came from immunoSEQ multiplex PCR; TCRdb's copy has only in-frame clones and leaves some out. The sample includes approximately 200,000 clones, roughly four fifths of them seen just once. The specimen sequenced was PBMCs. The receptors were sampled from a girl aged 2 to 10 in good health and CMV-seronegative. CDR3s include the opening cysteine and the closing phenylalanine or tryptophan. A D gene is named only where the DNA matches it firmly. Rows give clone size only sometimes, using once, few, many, or a class for an expanded clone.

TGCAGCGTCCCATCCAGCGGGGACTACAATGAGCAGTTCTTC CSVPSSGDYNEQFF TRBJ2-1 TRBD2 TRBV29-1 few 14
TGCGCCAGCAGCTTGATTGCGCGGGAGCTGTCGGCGGAGCAGTTCTTC CASSLIARELSAEQFF TRBJ2-1 TRBD2 TRBV5-1 . 16
TGTGCCATCGGGACAGGGACGGGCTACACCTTC CAIGTGTGYTF TRBJ1-2 TRBD1 TRBV10-3 . 11
TGTGCCAGCAGCGCCCAAACCCGCATCGGGGCGGGAAATGAAAAACTGTTTTTT CASSAQTRIGAGNEKLFF TRBJ1-4 . TRBV5-6 . 18
TGCGCCAGCAGCTTGAGGCCCGGACTGGACTTTGGGGAGCAGTACTTC CASSLRPGLDFGEQYF TRBJ2-7 . TRBV5-1 once 16
TGTGCTAGTGCCCCCTTCTCGGAGAGTAATGAAAAACTGTTTTTT CASAPFSESNEKLFF TRBJ1-4 . TRBV12-5 . 15
TGTGCCAGTAGTATCACCGGGACAGGCAGTTCACCCCTCCACTTT CASSITGTGSSPLHF TRBJ1-6 TRBD1 TRBV19 . 15
TGTGCCAGCAGTGAAACACCGACTTCGGATCAGCCCCAGCATTTT CASSETPTSDQPQHF TRBJ1-5 . TRBV25-1 . 15
TGCGCCAGCAGCTTTGAGCGGTCTACCTACAATGAGCAGTTCTTC CASSFERSTYNEQFF TRBJ2-1 . TRBV5-1 . 15
TGTGCCAGCAGTGAAGTGGGGACTGTTAAAAACATTCAGTACTTC CASSEVGTVKNIQYF TRBJ2-4 . TRBV6-1 . 15
TGTGCCAGCTCACCGACGACAGGGGCCGGAAACACCATATATTTT CASSPTTGAGNTIYF TRBJ1-3 TRBD1 TRBV18 . 15
TGTGCCAGCAGTTTATCCAGACAGGGCAACTATGGCTACACCTTC CASSLSRQGNYGYTF TRBJ1-2 TRBD1 TRBV27 . 15
TGCGCCAGCAGCTTGGAACTAGCGGGCACAGATACGCAGTATTTT CASSLELAGTDTQYF TRBJ2-3 TRBD2 TRBV5-1 . 15
TGTGCCAGCAGCTTAGGACCCGGGGGTCAGCCCCAGCATTTT CASSLGPGGQPQHF TRBJ1-5 . TRBV7-8 . 14
TGTGCCAGCAGTTACCGGGCAGGGGGGCACTATGGCTACACCTTC CASSYRAGGHYGYTF TRBJ1-2 TRBD1 TRBV6-5 . 15
TGTGCCAGCAGCCGGGACTACTACGAGCAGTACTTC CASSRDYYEQYF TRBJ2-7 TRBD2 TRBV7-2 . 12
TGTGCCAGCAGCTTGAGCGGGAGCACAGATACGCAGTATTTT CASSLSGSTDTQYF TRBJ2-3 . TRBV7-8 once 14
TGTGCCAGCTCACTCAGAACCGGGACTAGGCATCCCTACTACGAGCAGTACTTC CASSLRTGTRHPYYEQYF TRBJ2-7 TRBD2 TRBV18 . 18
TGTGCCAGCAGCTTAGGTGGCGGGGGGGCCGATGAGCAGTTCTTC CASSLGGGGADEQFF TRBJ2-1 TRBD2 TRBV7-9 . 15
TGTGCCAGCAGCGTAGATTTTCAGGGGAACACTGAAGCTTTCTTT CASSVDFQGNTEAFF TRBJ1-1 . TRBV9 . 15
TGTGCCAGCAGCTTAGTTTTTCCCTCCACCGGGGAGCTGTTTTTT CASSLVFPSTGELFF TRBJ2-2 . TRBV7-7 . 15
TGTGCCACCCGACGGGGGGGGACCTATGGCTACACCTTC CATRRGGTYGYTF TRBJ1-2 . TRBV19 . 13
TGCAGCGTTATTCTCCCCGGGGGTGAGCAGTTCTTC CSVILPGGEQFF TRBJ2-1 . TRBV29-1 . 12
TGTGCCAGCAGCTCTAACACCGGGGAGCTGTTTTTT CASSSNTGELFF TRBJ2-2 . TRBV7-3 . 12